The 17 T cell receptor beta chains below were found in one sample sequenced in a study of blood T cell repertoires in COVID-19. Assay used: immunoSEQ multiplex PCR; TCRdb lists only in-frame clones, some missing. The sample carries over 200,000 clones, approximately 78% recorded once. The specimen sequenced was peripheral blood. The receptors shown here come from a woman between 40 and 55 years old with acute or convalescent COVID-19.

The chain combines TRBV2 with TRBJ2-1; TRBD2 matches at 8 bases. This CDR3 contains 18 residues. The V and J ends lost 4 bases and 6 bases, in that order; junction bases with no gene match: 17. CDR1 and CDR2 (germline): SNHLY, FYNNEI. This CDR3 is CASSVLLREVLRVNEQFF. The CDR3 region has the DNA TGTGCCAGCAGTGTTTTGTTGCGGGAGGTCCTTAGGGTCAATGAGCAGTTCTTC.

This chain joins TRBV19 and TRBJ1-2, with 8 positions matching TRBD1. There are 12 residues in the CDR3. Germline CDR1 LNHDA, CDR2 SQIVND (reference sequence). J lost 6 bases, V lost 5 bases, and 2 bases had no gene match. The CDR3 sequence: CASSDRGNGYTF. The CDR3 nucleotides read TGTGCCAGTAGTGACAGGGGTAATGGCTACACCTTC.

The V gene is TRBV27, the J gene TRBJ1-5; D gene unclear. V lost 2 bases and J 5 bases, leaving 13 bases between the germline ends. From germline, CDR1 is MNHEY and CDR2 SMNVEV (reference sequence). This CDR3 has 15 residues. CDR3 in amino acids: CASSLGVGSDQPQHF. CDR3 in DNA: TGTGCCAGCAGTTTAGGGGTAGGGAGCGATCAGCCCCAGCATTTT.

This clone was picked up a small number of times. This chain uses TRBV11-2 with TRBJ2-7; perhaps TRBD2 as D (6 bases). Trimming removed 3 bases from V and 0 bases from J, with 12 bases in between. Per the germline V gene, CDR1 is SGHAT and CDR2 is FQNNGV. CDR3 length: 15 residues. For the CDR3, the DNA is TGTGCCAGCAGCTTGGGAGGAATCAGCTCCTACGAGCAGTACTTC. Its translation is CASSLGGISSYEQYF.

The CDR3 bases are TGTGCCAGCAGTTTAGGGGAGGTCGGCTACACCTTC. Its protein product is CASSLGEVGYTF. This chain connects TRBV12-3 or TRBV12-4 to TRBJ1-2; D gene unclear. The CDR3 has 12 residues. Trimming left V 1 base short and J 8 bases short, with 8 bases between.

The V gene is TRBV4-2, the J gene TRBJ1-1, with D unclear. This CDR3 region has 16 residues. Germline CDR1 LGHNA, CDR2 YNFKEQ. V was shortened by 5 bases and J by 2 bases, with 18 bases between the two germline ends. The CDR3 DNA follows: TGTGCCAGCAGCTATACCTCGACGGCGACTAACACTGAAGCTTTCTTT. Protein: CASSYTSTATNTEAFF.

The chain employs TRBV6-2 or TRBV6-3 and TRBJ2-2; 7 nucleotides align to TRBD1. The V segment lost 0 bases and the J segment 2 bases; nucleotides outside the gene matches: 3. The CDR3 has 16 amino acids. Germline lookup yields CDR1 MNHEY and CDR2 SVGEGT. The chain's CDR3 is CASSYSYRGNTGELFF. The CDR3 DNA is TGTGCCAGCAGTTACTCGTACAGGGGTAACACCGGGGAGCTGTTTTTT.

The chain combines TRBV4-1 with TRBJ1-2; 9 bases are shared with TRBD1. The ends lost 0 bases at V and 12 bases at J; junction bases unmatched: 14. Germline V gene sequence: CDR1 MGHRA, CDR2 YSYEKL. The CDR3 extends over 16 amino acids. The CDR3 loop is CASSQEFQGTGFRNTF. The DNA for the CDR3 is TGCGCCAGCAGCCAAGAATTTCAAGGGACAGGGTTTAGGAACACCTTC.

The chain links TRBV7-9 to TRBJ2-7; TRBD2 aligns across 9 bases. Per the germline V gene, CDR1 is SEHNR and CDR2 is FQNEAQ (reference sequence). V was clipped by 2 bases and J by 1 base; unmatched bases: 6. This CDR3 region has 16 residues. CDR3 residues: CASSLYSGRRSYEQYF. CDR3 DNA: TGTGCCAGCAGCTTATACAGCGGGAGGCGATCCTACGAGCAGTACTTC.

About this clone: Other nucleotide sequences from this sample produce the same CDR3. The chain couples TRBV19 to TRBJ1-1; D perhaps matches TRBD1 (6 bases). This CDR3 has 14 residues. The germline V gene encodes CDR1 LNHDA and CDR2 SQIVND (reference sequence). Trimming stripped 1 base from V and 4 bases from J, with 10 bases between. The CDR3 sequence: CASSIGGGGTEAFF. The CDR3 coding sequence is TGTGCCAGTAGTATAGGCGGGGGCGGCACTGAAGCTTTCTTT.

The chain couples TRBV19 to TRBJ2-7; TRBD1 is a possible D gene (8 bases). From germline, CDR1 is LNHDA and CDR2 SQIVND (reference sequence). Trimming removed 4 bases at V and 7 bases at J, with 11 bases between. This CDR3 comprises 12 residues. CDR3 DNA sequence: TGTGCCAGTAGTAACAGGGGGGGAGAGCAGTACTTC. Translating gives CASSNRGGEQYF.

J is TRBJ2-2 and V is TRBV6-2 or TRBV6-3; 9 bases line up with TRBD2. There are 16 residues in the CDR3. Per the germline V gene, CDR1 is MNHEY and CDR2 is SVGEGT. V was clipped by 3 bases and J by 6 bases; unmatched bases: 8. Here the CDR3 reads CASSYWLAGDPGELFF. As DNA, the CDR3 is TGTGCCAGCAGTTATTGGTTAGCGGGGGACCCCGGGGAGCTGTTTTTT.

The count of this clone is one. The chain has TRBV30 and TRBJ1-2; D is undetermined. V lost 0 bases and J 1 base, leaving 12 bases between the germline ends. From germline, CDR1 is GTSNPN and CDR2 SVGIG (reference sequence). This CDR3 is 15 amino acids long. The CDR3 DNA reads TGTGCCTGGAGTGTACGCCAGGCCAGTAACTATGGCTACACCTTC. Translated, it gives CAWSVRQASNYGYTF.

The V gene is TRBV12-5, the J gene TRBJ2-7, with a possible D match to TRBD1 (6 bases). The CDR3 contains 14 residues. The V end lost 3 bases, the J end lost 6 bases, and 15 bases lay between the germline ends. Germline CDR1 reads LGHNT; CDR2 reads FRNRAP. The CDR3 here is CASGFGDNTGEQYF. In nucleotides, the CDR3 is TGTGCTAGTGGTTTTGGGGACAACACCGGCGAGCAGTACTTC.

The V call is TRBV6-5, the J call TRBJ2-3; D is unresolved. The germline V gene has CDR1 MNHEY and CDR2 SVGAGI. Deletions cut 0 bases from V and 1 base from J, with 8 bases between. The CDR3 runs 15 residues. The CDR3 sequence is CASSYSGFRTDTQYF. CDR3 bases: TGTGCCAGCAGTTACTCGGGCTTTCGCACAGATACGCAGTATTTT.

This chain joins TRBV5-1 and TRBJ1-4; D call uncertain. The CDR3 covers 12 residues. The V gene lost 0 bases and the J gene lost 11 bases, with 8 bases spanning the gap. In germline, CDR1 is SGHRS, CDR2 YFSETQ. The DNA for the CDR3 is TGCGCCAGCAGCTTGGATTTTGAGAAACTGTTTTTT. Translated: CASSLDFEKLFF.

Regarding this clone: The sample has other DNA sequences that encode this CDR3 too. The CDR3 DNA reads TGTGCCAGCAGTGAAGACAGGGGTTACTATGGCTACACCTTC. Translating gives CASSEDRGYYGYTF. This sequence joins TRBV2 and TRBJ1-2; 7 bases are a match to TRBD1. CDR3 length: 14 amino acids. V dropped 1 base and J dropped 3; count of bases not matched to a gene: 2. Per the germline V gene, CDR1 is SNHLY and CDR2 is FYNNEI.